This T cell receptor (beta chain) was sequenced for a study of cytomegalovirus exposure and HLA in healthy donors. Study-wide results and limits: About 180 TCR beta chains were listed as cytomegalovirus-associated.

In the PCR, 60 Vbeta and 13 Jbeta primers were used. Assay used: immunoSEQ multiplex PCR; TCRdb lists only in-frame clones, some missing. The sample yields about 170,000 clones, approximately 81% seen once. Details on this clone: Its antigen is undetermined.

Germline V gene data show CDR1 as SGHTA and CDR2 as FQGNSA. V lost 0 bases and J lost 3, with 17 bases in between. The length of the CDR3 is 17 residues. Material: PBMCs. The rearrangement uses TRBV7-2 and TRBJ1-1; D gene uncertain. This TCR came from a woman between 18 and 30 years old in good health and CMV-seronegative. CDR3 residues: CASSLADIFIRDTEAFF. The CDR3 DNA follows: TGTGCCAGCAGCTTAGCGGATATTTTCATTCGGGACACTGAAGCTTTCTTT.